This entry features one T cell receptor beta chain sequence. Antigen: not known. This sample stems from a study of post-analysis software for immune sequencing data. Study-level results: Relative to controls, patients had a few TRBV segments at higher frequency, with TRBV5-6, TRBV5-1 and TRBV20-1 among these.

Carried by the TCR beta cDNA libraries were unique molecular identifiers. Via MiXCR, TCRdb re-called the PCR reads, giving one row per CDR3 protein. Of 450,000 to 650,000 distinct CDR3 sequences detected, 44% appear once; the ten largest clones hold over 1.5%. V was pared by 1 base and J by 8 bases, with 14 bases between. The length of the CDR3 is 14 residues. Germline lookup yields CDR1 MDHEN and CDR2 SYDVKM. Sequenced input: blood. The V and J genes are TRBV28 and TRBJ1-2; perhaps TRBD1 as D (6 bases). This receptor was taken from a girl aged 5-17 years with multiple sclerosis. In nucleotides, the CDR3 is TGTGCCAGCAGTTTATCGGGGGGGCGCTGGGGCTACACCTTC. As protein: CASSLSGGRWGYTF.